The source of this T cell receptor beta chain is a study of cytomegalovirus exposure and HLA in healthy donors. Study background: Approximately 180 million T cells yielded more than 90 million unique TCR beta sequences, as an earlier analysis found. Notes on the study in general: Segments of the TCR beta V type were, in most cases, productive about 87% or about 30% of the time in an earlier analysis. TCR beta chains associated with HLA were, in a later analysis, more clonally expanded than equally common others. There were several of the most significant clusters that appeared linked to common viral pathogens in a later analysis.

The V and J ends lost 10 bases and 0 bases respectively, with 10 bases between them. There are 13 residues in the CDR3. The germline CDR1 and CDR2 sequences are MNHEY and SMNVEV (reference sequence). Primers: 60 Vbeta forward and 13 Jbeta reverse. Clones were sequenced by immunoSEQ multiplex PCR, and TCRdb holds only the in-frame ones, with some missing. The sample shows 100,000 or so clones, 73% of them seen only once. A remark on this clone: Its antigen is currently unknown.

Source material: PBMCs. This TCR derives from a man aged 35 to 55 in good health and CMV-seronegative. V usage is TRBV27 and J usage is TRBJ1-3; D call uncertain. The CDR3 is CATSESSGNTIYF. Here the CDR3 DNA reads TGTGCCACCTCGGAGAGCTCTGGAAACACCATATATTTT.